Reported below is one T cell receptor beta chain. The repertoire was sequenced with immunoSEQ multiplex PCR; TCRdb's copy has only in-frame clones and lacks some. The sample carries some 130,000 clones, approximately 79% recorded once. This record belongs to a study of blood T cell repertoires in COVID-19. Study in general: The United States, Italy and Spain supplied acute and convalescent COVID-19 samples. PBMCs, B-cell-depleted T cells, or T cells provided the cDNA or gDNA that made up the material.

The trim removed 4 bases at V and 6 bases at J, leaving 3 bases unmatched. Germline CDR1 is MNHEY and CDR2 is SVGEGT. The CDR3 length is 14 residues. The source is a man aged 55 to 70 with acute or convalescent COVID-19. V usage is TRBV6-2 or TRBV6-3 and J usage is TRBJ2-1; TRBD2 matches at 10 bases. The sequencing sample was made of peripheral blood. CDR3 loop: CASSLLAGPNEQFF. For the CDR3, the DNA is TGTGCCAGCAGTTTACTAGCGGGACCCAATGAGCAGTTCTTC.